These 21 T cell receptor beta chains were sequenced from one sample in a study of CD8+CD57+ T cells in acquired aplastic anemia. Patients included in sequencing had previously demonstrated CD8+CD57+ cell expansion by flow cytometry. TCR beta VDJ combinations and CDR3 sequences were profiled from genomic DNA. TCRdb reprocessed the reads with MiXCR, giving one entry per CDR3 protein. The table has about 160,000 distinct CDR3 sequences, about half seen once; the top ten hold roughly 3.5%. Sequenced: sorted CD4+, CD8+, or CD8+CD57+ T cells (not recorded which) from PBMCs. These receptors originate from a human donor with aplastic anemia.

This CDR3 reads CASSIDSRYEQYF. In DNA form, the CDR3 reads TGTGCCAGCAGTATCGATTCTCGGTACGAGCAGTACTTC. V usage is TRBV2 and J usage is TRBJ2-7, with D unclear. Germline CDR1 reads SNHLY; CDR2 reads FYNNEI. The CDR3 has 13 amino acids. Trimming left V 5 bases short and J 4 bases short, with 12 bases between.

This clonotype has at least ten counts. This chain connects TRBV14 to TRBJ1-1, with D possibly TRBD1 on 6 matching bases. This CDR3 is 15 amino acids long. Germline CDR1 SGHDN, CDR2 FVKESK. V was cut by 3 bases and J by 1 base, with 12 bases left in between. The CDR3 region is CASSQTTGWNTEAFF. The CDR3 region has the DNA TGTGCCAGCAGCCAGACGACAGGATGGAACACTGAAGCTTTCTTT.

This clonotype has ten or more counts. The rearrangement uses TRBV5-5 and TRBJ1-1; unclear D gene. CDR1 and CDR2 (germline): SGHKS, YYEKEE (reference sequence). Deletions cut 0 bases from V and 1 base from J, with 10 bases between. CDR3 length equals 15 residues. DNA of the CDR3: TGTGCCAGCAGCTTGGCCAGGCAGAGGAACACTGAAGCTTTCTTT. Residues: CASSLARQRNTEAFF.

V and J are TRBV6-1 and TRBJ1-6; D not resolved. Germline CDR1 is MNHNS and CDR2 is SASEGT. V lost 0 bases and J 8 bases, leaving 5 bases between the germline ends. This CDR3 is 13 amino acids long. The CDR3 is CASSEAGDSPLHF. The CDR3, as DNA: TGTGCCAGCAGTGAAGCCGGCGATTCACCCCTCCACTTT.

This clonotype was detected a few times. A much larger clone differs from this one at a single base, so this may be a read error. The J gene is TRBJ2-1, the V gene TRBV11-2; 10 nucleotides match TRBD2. CDR3 length: 16 residues. Per germline, CDR1 SGHAT and CDR2 FQNNGV. CDR3 residues: CASSSRTSGFYNEQLF. DNA for the CDR3: TGTGCCAGCAGCTCGCGGACTAGCGGCTTCTACAATGAGCAGCTCTTC.

This clonotype has ten or more counts. This chain connects TRBV19 to TRBJ2-1; D is unclear. The V and J ends lost 4 bases and 2 bases respectively, with 3 bases between them. Per germline, CDR1 LNHDA and CDR2 SQIVND (reference sequence). This CDR3 contains 12 residues. CDR3 DNA: TGTGCCAGTAGTAAGACCTACAATGAGCAGTTCTTC. It translates to CASSKTYNEQFF.

This clonotype came up once. The chain recombines TRBV19 with TRBJ1-1; D ambiguous. Looked up from germline, CDR1 is LNHDA and CDR2 is SQIVND (reference sequence). The CDR3 consists of 12 residues. The V end was cut by 10 bases, the J end by 1 base, with 10 bases between. CDR3 DNA: TGTGCCATCCATCGGGCGAACACTGAAGCTTTCTTT. Translated, it gives CAIHRANTEAFF.

This clonotype appeared many times. The J gene is TRBJ1-3, the V gene TRBV6-5; weak D call: TRBD1 (6 bases). The V end lost 5 bases, the J end lost 0 bases, and 8 bases lay between the germline ends. The CDR3 has 14 amino acids. Germline V gene sequence: CDR1 MNHEY, CDR2 SVGAGI. The CDR3 DNA sequence: TGTGCCAGCAGTCGACAGGCCTCTGGAAACACCATATATTTT. Its translation is CASSRQASGNTIYF.

A note on this clonotype: The junction departs from germline at one end; a sequencing error may be responsible. This chain joins TRBV29-1 and TRBJ2-1; either TRBD1 or TRBD2 may fit D (5 bases each). The CDR3 contains 12 residues. The germline V gene encodes CDR1 SQVTM and CDR2 ANQGSEA. The DNA of the CDR3 is TGCAGCGTTGTCCGCGTGGGACCCGAGCAGCTCTTC. It yields the protein CSVVRVGPEQLF.

V and J are TRBV11-1 and TRBJ2-7, with 10 positions matching TRBD1. The V and J ends lost 2 bases and 4 bases, in that order; junction bases with no gene match: 8. Germline V CDR1 and CDR2: SGHAT, FQDESV (reference sequence). The CDR3 sequence is 16 residues long. CDR3 region: CASSLTGTGVSYEQYF. The CDR3 region has the DNA TGTGCCAGCAGCTTAACCGGGACAGGGGTGTCGTACGAGCAGTACTTC.

The rearrangement links TRBV20-1 to TRBJ2-1; 10 bases are shared with TRBD2. V lost 6 bases, J lost 8 bases, and 10 bases stayed unmatched. The CDR3 is made up of 14 amino acids. Germline V lookup: CDR1 DFQATT, CDR2 SNEGSKA (reference sequence). In DNA, the CDR3 is TGCAGTGCCCATCCTAGCGGGAGCACCCATGAGCAGTTCTTC. It translates to CSAHPSGSTHEQFF.

A note on this clonotype: Given a much more abundant clone one base away, this may be a read error. The chain employs TRBV7-2 and TRBJ2-4, with TRBD2 identical over 7 bases. Trimming at V came to 5 bases and at J to 0 bases, leaving 7 bases not matched to a gene. Germline lookup yields CDR1 SGHTA and CDR2 FQGNSA. This CDR3 region has 16 residues. In DNA, the CDR3 is TGTGCCAGCAGCCCTAGCGGAAGCCTAGCCAAAAACATTCAGTACTTC. This gives the protein CASSPSGSLAKNIQYF.

This clonotype was counted at least ten times. DNA for the CDR3: TGCGCCAGCAGTGAGTCCGGGACGGACTACTACGAGCAGTACGTC. This translates into CASSESGTDYYEQYV. The rearrangement uses TRBV10-1 and TRBJ2-7; the D gene is possibly TRBD2 (6 bases). Germline values: CDR1 WNHNN, CDR2 SYGVQD (reference sequence). The CDR3 loop spans 15 amino acids. V gave up 0 bases and J gave up 3 bases, with 12 bases separating them.

This chain connects TRBV2 to TRBJ2-7; D not certain. Germline lookup yields CDR1 SNHLY and CDR2 FYNNEI. The CDR3 spans 13 residues. The germline V and J ends were trimmed by 9 bases and 3 bases, with 15 bases remaining between them. The CDR3 nucleotides read TGTGCCAGTACTACCGGGTCCTACTACGAGCAGTACTTC. Translation: CASTTGSYYEQYF. The variable domain in full, completed from reference TRBV2 and TRBJ2-7, reads EPEVTQTPSHQVTQMGQEVILRCVPISNHLYFYWYRQILGQKVEFLVSFYNNEISEKSEIFDDQFSVERPDGSNFTLKIRSTKLEDSAMYFCASTTGSYYEQYFGPGTRLTVT.

Many counts were recorded for this clonotype. The chain recombines TRBV7-2 with TRBJ1-4, with D possibly being TRBD1 (5 bases). The CDR3 contains 13 residues. CDR1 is SGHTA and CDR2 is FQGNSA in the germline V gene. Trimming took 1 base from V and 7 from J, leaving 7 bases between them. The DNA of the CDR3 is TGTGCCAGCAGCTTAGGGGGCGCTGAAAAACTGTTTTTT. As protein: CASSLGGAEKLFF.

This clonotype was found many times. The V call is TRBV5-6, the J call TRBJ1-2; the D is unclear. Trimming removed 0 bases from V and 7 bases from J, with 7 bases in between. Germline CDR1 and CDR2: SGHDT and YYEEEE. The CDR3 has 12 amino acids. The CDR3 bases are TGTGCCAGCAGCTTGGAGGCAGCTGGCTACACCTTC. Translation: CASSLEAAGYTF.

The V and J genes are TRBV19 and TRBJ1-1; D is possibly TRBD1 (5 bases). Germline assignment: CDR1 LNHDA and CDR2 SQIVND (reference sequence). The V gene lost 8 bases and the J gene lost 0 bases, with 13 bases spanning the gap. This CDR3 has 14 residues. CDR3 in DNA: TGTGCCAGTGGATGGGGGACCGTGAACACTGAAGCTTTCTTT. It is translated as CASGWGTVNTEAFF.

The rearrangement joins TRBV9 to TRBJ1-6; 10 positions agree with TRBD1. CDR3 length: 16 amino acids. The germline V gene has CDR1 SGDLS and CDR2 YYNGEE. The V and J ends lost 4 bases and 10 bases, in that order; junction bases with no gene match: 11. The CDR3 bases are TGTGCCAGCAGCTTTACGTGGACAGGGGGAGGGTCACCCCTCCACTTT. It codes for CASSFTWTGGGSPLHF. The variable domain in full, with the rest retrieved from reference TRBV9 and TRBJ1-6, is DSGVTQTPKHLITATGQRVTLRCSPRSGDLSVYWYQQSLDQGLQFLIQYYNGEERAKGNILERFSAQQFPDLHSELNLSSLELGDSALYFCASSFTWTGGGSPLHFGNGTRLTVT.

A single count supports this clonotype. V usage is TRBV7-9 and J usage is TRBJ1-1; 8 positions match TRBD1. The CDR3 runs 15 residues. After removal of 5 bases from V and 7 bases from J, the junction contained 12 bases not matched to a gene. The germline CDR1 and CDR2 sequences are SEHNR and FQNEAQ (reference sequence). The CDR3 region is CASSLKGTGPIEAFF. For the CDR3, the DNA is TGTGCCAGCAGCCTAAAAGGGACAGGCCCTATTGAAGCTTTCTTT.

The chain joins TRBV29-1 to TRBJ2-2; 9 nucleotides line up with TRBD1. This CDR3 comprises 14 residues. The V and J ends lost 7 bases and 1 base, in that order; junction bases with no gene match: 4. Per the germline V gene, CDR1 is SQVTM and CDR2 is ANQGSEA. In DNA, the CDR3 is TGCAGCGCCATGGACAGGGGGAACACCGGGGAGCTGTTTTTT. It translates to CSAMDRGNTGELFF.

This sequence joins TRBV7-9 and TRBJ2-7; 7 bases map to TRBD1. Looked up from germline, CDR1 is SEHNR and CDR2 is FQNEAQ (reference sequence). The J segment lost 2 bases and the V segment lost 6 bases, leaving 7 bases of the junction unmatched. The length of the CDR3 is 14 residues. The CDR3 loop is CASRSRDRPYEQYF. The CDR3 DNA reads TGTGCCAGCAGGTCCCGGGACAGACCCTACGAGCAGTACTTC.